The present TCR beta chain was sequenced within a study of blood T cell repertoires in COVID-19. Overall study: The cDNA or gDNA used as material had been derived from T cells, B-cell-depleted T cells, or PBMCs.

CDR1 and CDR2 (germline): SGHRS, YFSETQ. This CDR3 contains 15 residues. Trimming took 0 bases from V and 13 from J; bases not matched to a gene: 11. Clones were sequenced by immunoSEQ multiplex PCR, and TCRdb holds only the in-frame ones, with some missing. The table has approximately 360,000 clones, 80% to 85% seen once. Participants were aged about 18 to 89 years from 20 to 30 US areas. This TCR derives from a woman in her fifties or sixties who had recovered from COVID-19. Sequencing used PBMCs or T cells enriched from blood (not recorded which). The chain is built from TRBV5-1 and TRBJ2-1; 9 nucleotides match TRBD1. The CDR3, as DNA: TGCGCCAGCAGCTTGGGGGACAGGGATAGCAGTGAACAGTTCTTC. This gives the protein CASSLGDRDSSEQFF.